The rows below give T cell receptor beta chains drawn from one sample of a study of T cell changes during pregnancy in multiple sclerosis. Method: immunoSEQ multiplex PCR; TCRdb's copy keeps in-frame clones and lacks some. The sample consists of approximately 59,000 clones, 90% to 95% of them appearing once. Sequences were derived from peripheral blood, sampled in the third trimester of pregnancy. These receptors all come from a female donor in good health, enrolled as a control in a pregnancy study. The CDR3 runs from the conserved cysteine through the conserved F or W. Fields, in order: clone size, V gene, D gene, CDR3 length, J gene, CDR3 protein, CDR3 DNA. The D gene is left open where the match is weak. Clone size, where shown, is once, few, many, or a class for clones that have expanded.

.	TRBV28	.	14	TRBJ1-1	CASSLGGAETEAFF	TGTGCCAGCAGTTTAGGAGGGGCAGAAACTGAAGCTTTCTTT
.	TRBV9	TRBD2	16	TRBJ2-3	CASSVGRGERTDTQYF	TGTGCCAGCAGCGTAGGTCGGGGGGAACGCACAGATACGCAGTATTTT
once	TRBV7-2	.	14	TRBJ1-1	CASSSVQGNTEAFF	TGTGCCAGCAGCTCTGTACAGGGGAACACTGAAGCTTTCTTT
.	TRBV5-5	TRBD1	15	TRBJ1-4	CASSHPGQGNEKLFF	TGTGCCAGCAGCCATCCGGGACAGGGTAATGAAAAACTGTTTTTT
.	TRBV7-3	TRBD2	14	TRBJ2-3	CASSTSGGAYTQYF	TGTGCCAGCAGCACTAGCGGGGGGGCGTATACGCAGTATTTT
.	TRBV6-6	.	13	TRBJ2-5	CASTRPGEETQYF	TGTGCCAGCACCCGGCCAGGTGAAGAGACCCAGTACTTC
.	TRBV5-6	TRBD2	13	TRBJ2-7	CASSPGGGYEQYF	TGTGCCAGCAGCCCGGGGGGAGGCTACGAGCAGTACTTC
.	TRBV7-3	TRBD1	14	TRBJ2-3	CASSPTGATDTQYF	TGTGCCAGCAGCCCGACAGGGGCAACAGATACGCAGTATTTT
.	TRBV7-2	TRBD1	17	TRBJ1-1	CASSPRIPGTGNTEAFF	TGTGCCAGCAGCCCTAGGATCCCGGGGACAGGGAACACTGAAGCTTTCTTT
.	TRBV5-8	.	16	TRBJ2-1	CASSSIGTGLRNEQFF	TGTGCCAGCAGTTCAATCGGGACTGGGTTAAGGAATGAGCAGTTCTTC
.	TRBV30	TRBD1	14	TRBJ1-4	CAWGAPGQAEKLFF	TGTGCCTGGGGAGCTCCGGGACAGGCTGAAAAACTGTTTTTT
.	TRBV7-2	.	15	TRBJ1-3	CASSTSGLSGNTIYF	TGTGCCAGCAGCACTTCAGGGTTATCTGGAAACACCATATATTTT
.	TRBV6-1	.	11	TRBJ1-3	CASSMRDTIYF	TGTGCCAGCAGTATGCGGGACACCATATATTTT
.	TRBV27	.	14	TRBJ1-1	CASIDGGTNTEAFF	TGTGCCAGCATTGACGGAGGGACGAACACTGAAGCTTTCTTT
.	TRBV10-3	TRBD1	15	TRBJ1-1	CAISAPDRAGNEAFF	TGTGCCATCAGTGCCCCCGACAGGGCGGGGAACGAAGCTTTCTTT
.	TRBV19	.	13	TRBJ2-6	CASIGAGANVLTF	TGTGCCAGTATAGGGGCCGGGGCCAACGTCCTGACTTTC
.	TRBV4-1	.	16	TRBJ2-6	CASRSPGDSGANVLTF	TGCGCCAGCAGGAGTCCAGGGGACTCTGGGGCCAACGTCCTGACTTTC
.	TRBV7-9	.	14	TRBJ2-7	CASSLGQGGYEQYF	TGTGCCAGCAGCTTAGGACAGGGAGGCTACGAGCAGTACTTC
.	TRBV7-2	.	14	TRBJ2-7	CASSLGRGSYEQYF	TGTGCCAGCAGCTTAGGGCGCGGCTCCTACGAGCAGTACTTC
.	TRBV19	.	14	TRBJ1-1	CASSIVPGAIEAFF	TGTGCCAGTAGTATTGTTCCAGGGGCGATTGAAGCTTTCTTT
.	TRBV7-9	.	16	TRBJ2-7	CASSDGLGGAAYEQYF	TGTGCCAGCAGCGACGGGCTGGGGGGGGCCGCGTACGAGCAGTACTTC
.	TRBV7-9	TRBD2	15	TRBJ2-1	CASSVPGGQNNEQFF	TGTGCCAGCAGCGTACCGGGGGGGCAGAACAATGAGCAGTTCTTC
.	TRBV28	TRBD1	13	TRBJ1-2	CASRVQGGSGYTF	TGTGCCAGCAGAGTACAGGGGGGTTCTGGCTACACCTTC
.	TRBV6-5	.	14	TRBJ2-7	CASSRRDIPYEQYF	TGTGCCAGCAGCCGCCGGGACATCCCCTACGAGCAGTACTTC
.	TRBV27	TRBD2	17	TRBJ2-3	CASRRLAGGRGTDTQYF	TGTGCCAGCAGAAGACTAGCGGGGGGGCGGGGCACAGATACGCAGTATTTT
.	TRBV18	.	13	TRBJ2-5	CASSPGLSETQYF	TGTGCCAGCTCACCAGGGCTGTCGGAGACCCAGTACTTC
.	TRBV7-2	.	16	TRBJ1-5	CASSPKTGYGLQPQHF	TGTGCCAGCAGCCCGAAAACAGGGTATGGGTTACAGCCCCAGCATTTT
.	TRBV28	TRBD2	16	TRBJ2-7	CASSPKRGLNSYEQYF	TGTGCCAGCAGTCCTAAGCGGGGGCTCAACTCCTACGAGCAGTACTTC
.	TRBV5-4	.	15	TRBJ2-5	CASSFRQGGKETQYF	TGTGCCAGCAGCTTTAGGCAGGGAGGAAAAGAGACCCAGTACTTC
.	TRBV6-6	.	14	TRBJ1-2	CASSYGRGNYGYTF	TGTGCCAGCAGTTACGGGAGAGGAAACTATGGCTACACCTTC
once	TRBV4-3	.	16	TRBJ2-6	CASSQDSVAGANVLTF	TGCGCCAGCAGCCAAGATTCCGTCGCTGGGGCCAACGTCCTGACTTTC
.	TRBV5-1	TRBD2	16	TRBJ2-7	CASSLLAGATSYEQYF	TGCGCCAGCAGCTTATTAGCGGGGGCGACCTCCTACGAGCAGTACTTC
.	TRBV4-1	.	16	TRBJ1-2	CASSQEVRGGGYGYTF	TGCGCCAGCAGCCAAGAAGTGAGGGGAGGGGGCTATGGCTACACCTTC
.	TRBV7-9	.	14	TRBJ2-4	CASSITGGENIQYF	TGTGCCAGCAGCATAACAGGGGGGGAAAACATTCAGTACTTC
.	TRBV5-1	TRBD1	17	TRBJ1-3	CASSLADRASSGNTIYF	TGCGCCAGCAGCTTGGCGGACAGGGCATCTTCTGGAAACACCATATATTTT
.	TRBV18	.	12	TRBJ1-2	CASSQQTEGYTF	TGTGCCAGCTCACAGCAGACAGAGGGCTACACCTTC
.	TRBV5-6	.	13	TRBJ1-1	CASSPKSRVGAFF	TGTGCCAGCAGCCCGAAATCGAGGGTTGGAGCTTTCTTT
.	TRBV5-1	.	15	TRBJ1-4	CASRMKGATNEKLFF	TGCGCCAGCAGAATGAAAGGGGCAACTAATGAAAAACTGTTTTTT
.	TRBV27	.	16	TRBJ2-6	CASRPGGGSGANVLTF	TGTGCCAGCAGGCCGGGGGGCGGCTCTGGGGCCAACGTCCTGACTTTC
.	TRBV4-2	.	14	TRBJ2-3	CASSHESTTDTQYF	TGTGCCAGCAGCCATGAGAGCACCACAGATACGCAGTATTTT
.	TRBV7-2	.	14	TRBJ1-6	CASSLGEYNSPLHF	TGTGCCAGCAGCTTAGGGGAGTATAATTCACCCCTCCACTTT
.	TRBV30	TRBD2	12	TRBJ2-5	CAWSVPAGGQYF	TGTGCCTGGAGTGTACCGGCGGGGGGGCAGTACTTC
.	TRBV5-1	.	14	TRBJ1-5	CASSPQGSNQPQHF	TGCGCCAGCAGCCCTCAGGGGAGCAATCAGCCCCAGCATTTT
.	TRBV14	.	13	TRBJ2-2	CASPGANTGELFF	TGTGCCAGCCCGGGGGCGAACACCGGGGAGCTGTTTTTT